A single sample gave rise to the 13 T cell receptor beta chains below, sequenced in a study of cytomegalovirus exposure and HLA in healthy donors. The PCR contained 60 Vbeta and 13 Jbeta primers. TCRdb's copy holds only in-frame clones and misses some; the assay was immunoSEQ multiplex PCR. Here the sample spans more than 200,000 clones, about 70% being singletons. The sample was PBMCs. Source of these receptors: a middle-aged man in good health and CMV-seropositive.

The chain has TRBV15 and TRBJ2-5, with a weak D call TRBD1 (6 bases). This CDR3 is built from 14 residues. Germline CDR1 LNHNV, CDR2 YYDKDF (reference sequence). V was clipped by 4 bases and J by 5 bases, with 14 bases between them. The CDR3 bases are TGTGCCACCAGCACCCAACAGGGTTGGGAGACCCAGTACTTC. This sequence encodes CATSTQQGWETQYF.

The table lists this clone with a few counts. The chain uses TRBV11-2 and TRBJ1-1; TRBD1 aligns across 7 bases. In germline, CDR1 is SGHAT, CDR2 FQNNGV. The CDR3 spans 14 residues. The V and J ends lost 5 bases and 1 base, in that order; junction bases with no gene match: 4. In DNA, the CDR3 is TGTGCCAGCAGCACAGGGGCGACGAACACTGAAGCTTTCTTT. Translating gives CASSTGATNTEAFF.

The CDR3 DNA reads TGTGCCAGCAGTGAAGCGGGACTAGCGGGTGACTTCTCCTACGAGCAGTACTTC. Translation: CASSEAGLAGDFSYEQYF. The gene calls are TRBV6-1 and TRBJ2-5; 12 positions match TRBD2. The J call may be incorrect, as the DNA end agrees better with TRBJ2-7. Germline loops: CDR1 MNHNS, CDR2 SASEGT. The CDR3 loop spans 18 amino acids.

CDR3 loop: CASSSRQGADTGELFF. CDR3 coding DNA: TGCGCCAGCAGCTCCCGACAGGGGGCGGACACCGGGGAGCTGTTTTTT. This chain uses TRBV5-1 with TRBJ2-2, with 10 bases fitting TRBD1. Trimming removed 3 bases from V and 3 bases from J; junction bases left unmatched: 5. CDR1 is SGHRS, CDR2 YFSETQ, per germline. This CDR3 is built from 16 residues.

The V gene is TRBV10-3, the J gene TRBJ2-7; unclear D gene. The CDR3 runs 13 residues. Trimming removed 3 bases at V and 3 bases at J, with 9 bases between. Germline V lookup: CDR1 ENHRY, CDR2 SYGVKD. The DNA for the CDR3 is TGTGCCATCAGTGACCAAACAATCTACGAGCAGTACTTC. It translates to CAISDQTIYEQYF.

V is TRBV9 and J is TRBJ2-1; possible D gene TRBD2, 5 bases. The CDR3 runs to 13 residues. CDR1 and CDR2 from the germline V gene are SGDLS and YYNGEE. The germline V and J ends were trimmed by 0 bases and 12 bases, with 13 bases remaining between them. In nucleotides, the CDR3 is TGTGCCAGCAGCGTAGTGGGCCAAGGGAGGCAGTTCTTC. This gives the protein CASSVVGQGRQFF.

The rearrangement links TRBV5-1 to TRBJ1-1; D unclear. V was clipped by 0 bases and J by 5 bases, with 8 bases between them. Germline CDR1 is SGHRS and CDR2 is YFSETQ. The CDR3 loop spans 13 amino acids. CDR3 loop: CASSLVSETEAFF. DNA for the CDR3: TGCGCCAGCAGCTTGGTGTCAGAAACTGAAGCTTTCTTT.

The chain combines TRBV5-1 with TRBJ2-2; TRBD2 matches at 10 bases. Germline assignment: CDR1 SGHRS and CDR2 YFSETQ. The length of the CDR3 is 18 residues. J gave up 5 bases and V 1 base, and 11 bases lay outside the gene matches. The CDR3 spells CASSLRSSGGPTTGELFF. The CDR3 DNA is TGCGCCAGCAGCTTGCGGTCTAGCGGGGGCCCCACAACCGGGGAGCTGTTTTTT.

For this clone: At one boundary the junction diverges from the germline segment, which might be a read error. The chain couples TRBV20-1 to TRBJ2-3; no firm D call. Looked up from germline, CDR1 is DFQATT and CDR2 is SNEGSKA (reference sequence). This CDR3 has 10 amino acids. This CDR3 is CSTGMDTQYF. The CDR3 DNA sequence: TGTTCCACGGGTATGGATACGCAGTATTTT.

The chain has TRBV10-2 and TRBJ1-5, with D hard to call. CDR1 and CDR2 (germline): WSHSY, SAAADI. V shed 0 bases and J shed 4 bases, with 7 bases lying between them. This CDR3 contains 14 residues. The chain's CDR3 is CASSESRVNQPQHF. The DNA for the CDR3 is TGCGCCAGCAGTGAGTCCCGGGTTAATCAGCCCCAGCATTTT.

J is TRBJ2-5 and V is TRBV28, with no clear D. The length of the CDR3 is 14 residues. Germline CDR1 reads MDHEN; CDR2 reads SYDVKM. Trimming took off 4 bases at V and 0 bases at J, with 9 bases between the two ends. This CDR3 reads CASSYITDQETQYF. The CDR3 nucleotides read TGTGCCAGCAGTTATATAACGGACCAAGAGACCCAGTACTTC.

The rearrangement joins TRBV6-5 to TRBJ1-2; tentative D call: TRBD1 (5 bases). The CDR3 contains 13 residues. CDR1 is MNHEY and CDR2 is SVGAGI in the germline V gene. Trimming stripped 7 bases from V and 6 bases from J, with 15 bases between. The CDR3 protein is CASTRDSGDGYTF. The CDR3 DNA is TGTGCCAGCACCCGGGACTCAGGAGATGGCTACACCTTC.

This chain joins TRBV19 and TRBJ2-5; 7 positions agree with TRBD1. The CDR3 is made up of 16 amino acids. Germline loops: CDR1 LNHDA, CDR2 SQIVND (reference sequence). The ends lost 3 bases at V and 5 bases at J; junction bases unmatched: 12. CDR3 nucleotides: TGTGCCAGTAGTATGGGTGCCCAGGGGGTATTGGAGACCCAGTACTTC. Translation: CASSMGAQGVLETQYF.